This T cell receptor beta chain is drawn from a study of a mutant IDH1 vaccine in newly diagnosed glioma. TCRdb's copy holds only in-frame clones and misses some; the assay was immunoSEQ multiplex PCR. The sample contains 55,000 to 70,000 clones, less than 85% of which appear only once. This sample's time point: baseline, week 1 (first vaccination visit). This sample's treatment: pre-vaccination baseline after standard-of-care therapy. With 4 bases removed from V and 2 bases from J, the gap between germline ends came to 13 bases. This CDR3 region has 15 residues. Germline CDR1 MNHNY, CDR2 SVGAGI (reference sequence).

The chain carries TRBV6-6 and TRBJ2-3, with D perhaps TRBD1 (5 bases). The TCR originated in a man between 45 and 60 years old with glioma. Specimen: PBMCs, collected from a glioma patient treated with radiotherapy, temozolomide or both. The CDR3 DNA is TGTGCCAGCAGTTCGAACAGGCCGTCCACAGATACGCAGTATTTT. Residues: CASSSNRPSTDTQYF.